This TCR beta chain is drawn from a study of blood T cell repertoires in COVID-19. With 2 bases removed from V and 2 bases from J, the gap between germline ends came to 10 bases. From germline, CDR1 is KGHSH and CDR2 LQKENI. The CDR3 length is 14 residues. Generated by immunoSEQ multiplex PCR, the TCRdb table keeps only in-frame clones and is missing some. The profile shows 260,000 or so clones, more than 70% of them singletons. The clonotype comes from a middle-aged woman with acute COVID-19. This rearrangement joins TRBV18 to TRBJ2-7, with a possible D match to TRBD1 (6 bases). Source material: PBMCs or T cells enriched from blood (not recorded which). The CDR3 loop reads CASSPAQGPYEQYF. The CDR3 region has the DNA TGTGCCAGCTCACCAGCACAGGGACCCTACGAGCAGTACTTC.